This TCR beta chain is from a study of blood T cell repertoires in COVID-19. Germline V gives CDR1 LNHDA, CDR2 SQIVND (reference sequence). Deletions cut 10 bases from V and 7 bases from J, with 20 bases between. The CDR3 loop spans 14 amino acids. Profiling relied on immunoSEQ multiplex PCR, and the TCRdb table lists in-frame clones only, not all of them. Counted here are about 260,000 clones, 80% to 90% occurring once; the ten biggest clones make up roughly 1.6%. The material sequenced was peripheral blood. The chain joins TRBV19 to TRBJ1-5, with a weak D call TRBD1 (5 bases). The source of this sequence is a woman aged 40 to 49 who had recovered from COVID-19. The CDR3 region is CATTPDSHYQPQHF. In DNA form, the CDR3 reads TGTGCCACCACTCCTGACAGTCATTACCAGCCCCAGCATTTT.